Following are 27 T cell receptor beta chains from one sample sequenced in a study of regulatory T cells in long-lasting Graves disease. Libraries of TCR beta came from iRepertoire HTBI primers plus Arm-PCR of CDR3 regions. TCRdb ran MiXCR on the multiplex PCR reads and lists one entry per CDR3 protein. Of hundreds of thousands of distinct CDR3 sequences in the sample, approximately 31% were seen once. As for time point: persistent/refractory GD, antithyroid drugs over 5 years with positive TRAb. Following extraction of RNA from PBMCs, that RNA was used to make the TCR library. The sample in question was peripheral blood mononuclear cells (PBMCs), obtained when the disease was refractory, from a patient treated with antithyroid drugs. These receptors were collected from a female donor with Graves disease.

About this clonotype itself: A read error may be the cause here, since a much bigger clone is one base away. The chain links TRBV7-3 to TRBJ1-6; D call uncertain. Germline CDR1 and CDR2: SGHTA and FQGTGA. The CDR3 extends over 13 amino acids. The CDR3 DNA sequence: TGTGCCAGCAGCTTACCGGGGAATTCACCCCTCTACTTT. It is translated as CASSLPGNSPLYF.

V usage is TRBV20-1 and J usage is TRBJ2-7; D is unclear. Germline values: CDR1 DFQATT, CDR2 SNEGSKA (reference sequence). The V and J ends lost 6 bases and 6 bases respectively, with 15 bases between them. The length of the CDR3 is 12 residues. CDR3 region: CSATRPLGEQYF. Written as DNA, the CDR3 is TGCAGTGCAACCCGGCCCCTGGGCGAGCAGTACTTC.

A note on this clonotype: Just one base apart from a much larger clone, this may be a read error. V is TRBV6-2 or TRBV6-3 and J is TRBJ1-5; D may be TRBD1 (6 bases). In germline, CDR1 is MNHEY, CDR2 SVGEGT. CDR3 length: 11 residues. Deletions cut 6 bases from V and 14 bases from J, with 14 bases between. The CDR3 DNA is TGTGCCAGCAGCACGGGGGACACTGAGCATTTT. Translated: CASSTGDTEHF.

V is TRBV4-2 and J is TRBJ1-5, with 8 bases fitting TRBD1. CDR3 length: 15 residues. Per the germline V gene, CDR1 is LGHNA and CDR2 is YNFKEQ. J gave up 3 bases and V 5 bases, and 6 bases lay outside the gene matches. CDR3 nucleotide sequence: TGTGCCAGCAGCTTGGACAGGGCCTTCAATCAGCCCCAGCATTTT. This translates into CASSLDRAFNQPQHF.

V gene TRBV27 combines with J gene TRBJ2-7; no reliable D call. This CDR3 has 13 amino acids. CDR1 and CDR2 from the germline V gene are MNHEY and SMNVEV (reference sequence). Trimming removed 2 bases from V and 6 bases from J, with 11 bases in between. CDR3 protein: CASSLTRLGEQYF. The CDR3 DNA reads TGTGCCAGCAGTTTAACTCGCCTAGGCGAGCAGTACTTC.

The chain is built from TRBV5-4 and TRBJ2-7; D is unresolved. This CDR3 contains 13 residues. Germline assignment: CDR1 SGHNT and CDR2 YYREEE (reference sequence). The germline V and J ends were trimmed by 3 bases and 3 bases, with 10 bases remaining between them. CDR3 nucleotides: TGTGCCAGCAGCTATGACGGGCACTACGAGCAGTACTTC. Translating gives CASSYDGHYEQYF.

The rearrangement joins TRBV20-1 to TRBJ1-2, with D tentatively TRBD1 (6 bases). V gave up 6 bases and J gave up 2 bases, with 16 bases separating them. The germline V gene encodes CDR1 DFQATT and CDR2 SNEGSKA (reference sequence). The CDR3 spans 14 residues. In nucleotides, the CDR3 is TGCAGTGCCTCCAAGGACAGTATCAACTATGGCTACACCTTC. It is translated as CSASKDSINYGYTF.

The rearrangement uses TRBV7-2 and TRBJ2-7; D may be TRBD2 (7 bases). From germline, CDR1 is SGHTA and CDR2 FQGNSA. V was shortened by 1 base and J by 7 bases, with 23 bases between the two germline ends. The CDR3 is made up of 17 amino acids. The CDR3 sequence is CASSLDGFGGGRGEQYF. CDR3 DNA sequence: TGTGCCAGCAGCTTAGACGGTTTCGGCGGGGGAAGGGGGGAGCAGTACTTC.

The rearrangement links TRBV4-1 to TRBJ2-7; 7 nucleotides line up with TRBD2. After removal of 7 bases from V and 5 bases from J, the junction contained 14 bases not matched to a gene. The CDR3 is made up of 15 amino acids. Looked up from germline, CDR1 is MGHRA and CDR2 is YSYEKL. The CDR3 region is CASTRGGGSNDEQYF. The CDR3, as DNA: TGCGCCAGCACCCGCGGCGGCGGGAGCAACGACGAGCAGTACTTC.

This clonotype was seen at least ten times. The rearrangement links TRBV6-1 to TRBJ1-2; TRBD1 is a possible D gene (5 bases). CDR1 and CDR2 (germline): MNHNS, SASEGT. This CDR3 spans 14 amino acids. V shed 5 bases and J shed 10 bases, with 20 bases lying between them. This CDR3 is CASSPLGHRGVYTF. The CDR3 coding sequence is TGTGCCAGCAGTCCCCTCGGACATCGCGGGGTCTACACCTTC.

This clonotype has more than one count but fewer than ten. The rearrangement joins TRBV12-3 or TRBV12-4 to TRBJ1-2, with TRBD1 identical over 7 bases. The length of the CDR3 is 15 residues. Germline trimming cut 3 bases from V and 4 bases from J; bases unmatched to any gene: 8. CDR3 nucleotide sequence: TGTGCCAGCAGTTTCTCTGGGGACAGCTTCTATGGCTACACCTTC. Translated: CASSFSGDSFYGYTF.

For this clonotype: This may stem from a read error, because a much larger clone lies one nucleotide away. V gene TRBV7-9 combines with J gene TRBJ1-5; the D is unclear. The CDR3 loop spans 16 amino acids. V lost 1 base and J 6 bases, leaving 16 bases between the germline ends. The germline V gene encodes CDR1 SEHNR and CDR2 FQNEAQ (reference sequence). CDR3 sequence: CASSLEGGFDGQPQHF. DNA of the CDR3: TGTGCCAGCAGCTTAGAAGGAGGGTTCGACGGTCAGCCCCAGCATTTT.

V usage is TRBV29-1 and J usage is TRBJ1-1; tentatively, D is TRBD1 (6 bases). Trimming removed 7 bases from V and 6 bases from J, with 12 bases in between. Germline values: CDR1 SQVTM, CDR2 ANQGSEA. This CDR3 contains 11 residues. CDR3 DNA: TGCAGCGGGGAGAGGGGGGCTGAAGCTTTCTTT. Residues: CSGERGAEAFF.

This clonotype appeared many times. The V and J genes are TRBV7-9 and TRBJ2-4, with D tentatively TRBD1 or TRBD2 (5 bases each). The CDR3 is 16 amino acids. Between the trimmed V and J ends, which lost 5 bases and 1 base, there was a span of 15 bases. Germline V lookup: CDR1 SEHNR, CDR2 FQNEAQ (reference sequence). CDR3 region: CASSPLWGIAKNIQYF. The DNA for the CDR3 is TGTGCCAGCAGCCCCCTGTGGGGGATCGCCAAAAACATTCAGTACTTC.

This clonotype has more than one count but fewer than ten. The chain couples TRBV6-5 to TRBJ2-7; 8 bases align to TRBD1. Germline V gene sequence: CDR1 MNHEY, CDR2 SVGAGI. CDR3 length: 14 residues. The V gene end was trimmed by 1 base and the J gene end by 7 bases; junction bases not matched to a gene: 6. CDR3 DNA: TGTGCCAGCAGTTACTTTCAGGGGGCCGGTGAGCAGTACTTC. It codes for CASSYFQGAGEQYF.

The genes are TRBV20-1 and TRBJ2-5, with D possibly matching TRBD2 (5 bases). The CDR3 has 15 amino acids. Germline V lookup: CDR1 DFQATT, CDR2 SNEGSKA (reference sequence). Trimming left V 5 bases short and J 2 bases short, with 18 bases between. In DNA, the CDR3 is TGCAGTGCTGAACCCGTGCCGGGGTCACAAGAGACCCAGTACTTC. Its protein product is CSAEPVPGSQETQYF.

This sequence joins TRBV10-3 and TRBJ1-1; D is possibly TRBD1 (6 bases). The CDR3 is 15 amino acids. The germline V gene encodes CDR1 ENHRY and CDR2 SYGVKD. Trimming took off 3 bases at V and 6 bases at J, with 17 bases between the two ends. CDR3 DNA sequence: TGTGCCATCAGTGATCAGGCAGGGGTTTGGCCTGAAGCTTTCTTT. Its translation is CAISDQAGVWPEAFF.

In this sample, this clonotype turned up many times. This chain links TRBV28 with TRBJ1-6; D is undetermined. This CDR3 region has 15 residues. V gave up 5 bases and J gave up 7 bases, with 15 bases separating them. Germline V gene data show CDR1 as MDHEN and CDR2 as SYDVKM. The CDR3 nucleotides are TGTGCCAGCAGTACGCCGACCCGGATGAATTCACCCCTCCACTTT. This encodes CASSTPTRMNSPLHF.

This clonotype was observed a few times. This rearrangement joins TRBV6-2 or TRBV6-3 to TRBJ2-5; 8 bases line up with TRBD2. CDR1 is MNHEY and CDR2 is SVGEGT in the germline V gene. The CDR3 contains 17 residues. V shed 5 bases and J 3 bases; nucleotides not matched to a gene: 14. In nucleotides, the CDR3 is TGTGCCAGCAGTCAAGGGGTGGGACTAGGACTGAAAGAGACCCAGTACTTC. This gives the protein CASSQGVGLGLKETQYF.

This chain uses TRBV29-1 with TRBJ1-2; D call uncertain. CDR3 length equals 9 residues. Trimming removed 8 bases from V and 14 bases from J, with 15 bases in between. CDR1 is SQVTM, CDR2 ANQGSEA, per germline. CDR3 DNA sequence: TGCAGCACCGCGAGGCCTGAAACCTTC. Encoded protein: CSTARPETF.

The V gene is TRBV9, the J gene TRBJ2-7; tentative D call: TRBD2 (6 bases). Germline V lookup: CDR1 SGDLS, CDR2 YYNGEE. This CDR3 has 13 amino acids. The germline V and J ends were trimmed by 4 bases and 4 bases, with 12 bases remaining between them. This CDR3 is CASSPPGDYEQYF. The DNA of the CDR3 is TGTGCCAGCAGCCCACCGGGAGATTACGAGCAGTACTTC.

V and J are TRBV11-2 and TRBJ1-2; D is uncertain. CDR1 and CDR2 (germline): SGHAT, FQNNGV. The CDR3 extends over 15 amino acids. The V gene lost 4 bases and the J gene lost 4 bases, with 16 bases spanning the gap. Here the CDR3 DNA reads TGTGCCAGCAGCTCCCTGCTGGAGGGCGCCTATGGCTACACCTTC. This gives the protein CASSSLLEGAYGYTF.

About this clonotype itself: Just one base apart from a much larger clone, this may be a read error. The CDR3 protein is CASSTGLAEVYEQYF. The DNA of the CDR3 is TGTGCCAGCAGCACGGGACTAGCGGAAGTCTACGAGCAGTACTTC. The rearrangement links TRBV2 to TRBJ2-7; TRBD2 matches at 11 bases. The V and J ends lost 6 bases and 3 bases, in that order; junction bases with no gene match: 7. CDR1 and CDR2 from the germline V gene are SNHLY and FYNNEI. This CDR3 has 15 residues.

The chain combines TRBV10-3 with TRBJ1-2; 8 bases align to TRBD1. The V segment lost 0 bases and the J segment 3 bases; nucleotides outside the gene matches: 6. In germline, CDR1 is ENHRY, CDR2 SYGVKD. This CDR3 contains 16 residues. CDR3 bases: TGTGCCATCAGTGAGTCGGTGACAGGGGTACACTATGGCTACACCTTC. Its translation: CAISESVTGVHYGYTF.

The CDR3 sequence is CASSQFQTGGLGYTF. CDR3 nucleotides: TGTGCCAGCAGCCAATTCCAAACAGGGGGCCTTGGCTACACCTTC. The chain recombines TRBV6-1 with TRBJ1-2; TRBD1 aligns across 9 bases. V lost 6 bases, J lost 7 bases, and 12 bases stayed unmatched. The CDR3 has 15 residues. CDR1 is MNHNS, CDR2 SASEGT, per germline.

About this clonotype itself: A much larger clone lies one base from this, so it may be a read error. The rearrangement uses TRBV6-2 or TRBV6-3 and TRBJ1-1, with D unclear. V was cut by 1 base and J by 1 base, with 4 bases left in between. CDR1 and CDR2 from the germline V gene are MNHEY and SVGEGT. This CDR3 region has 13 residues. Here the CDR3 reads CASSYFGNTEAFF. For the CDR3, the DNA is TGTGCCAGCAGTTACTTTGGGAACACTGAAGCTTTCTTT.

The sample holds many counts of this clonotype. The J gene is TRBJ2-5, the V gene TRBV12-3 or TRBV12-4; 9 nucleotides agree with TRBD2. Trimming removed 6 bases from V and 7 bases from J; junction bases left unmatched: 15. This CDR3 region has 16 residues. Here the CDR3 reads CASSPSAGGGSGTQYF. CDR3 nucleotides: TGTGCCAGCAGCCCTTCAGCGGGAGGAGGGAGTGGGACCCAGTACTTC.